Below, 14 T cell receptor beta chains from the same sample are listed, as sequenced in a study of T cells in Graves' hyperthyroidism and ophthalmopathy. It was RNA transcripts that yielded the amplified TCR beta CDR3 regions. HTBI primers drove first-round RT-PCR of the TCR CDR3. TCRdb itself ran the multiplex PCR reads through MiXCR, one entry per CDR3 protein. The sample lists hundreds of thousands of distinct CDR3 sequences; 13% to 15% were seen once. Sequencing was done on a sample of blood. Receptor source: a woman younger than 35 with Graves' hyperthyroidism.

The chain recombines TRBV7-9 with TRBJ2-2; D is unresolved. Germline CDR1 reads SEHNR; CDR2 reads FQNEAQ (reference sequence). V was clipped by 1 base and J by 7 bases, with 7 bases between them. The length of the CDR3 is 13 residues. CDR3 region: CASSLEVSGELFF. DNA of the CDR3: TGTGCCAGCAGCTTAGAGGTCAGCGGGGAGCTGTTTTTT.

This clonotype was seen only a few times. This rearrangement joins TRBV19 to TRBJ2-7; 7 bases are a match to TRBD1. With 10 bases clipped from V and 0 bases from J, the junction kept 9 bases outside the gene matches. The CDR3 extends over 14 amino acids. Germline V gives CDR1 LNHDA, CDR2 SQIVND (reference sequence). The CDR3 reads CATATGQPSYEQYF. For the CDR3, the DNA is TGTGCCACCGCCACGGGACAGCCCTCCTACGAGCAGTACTTC.

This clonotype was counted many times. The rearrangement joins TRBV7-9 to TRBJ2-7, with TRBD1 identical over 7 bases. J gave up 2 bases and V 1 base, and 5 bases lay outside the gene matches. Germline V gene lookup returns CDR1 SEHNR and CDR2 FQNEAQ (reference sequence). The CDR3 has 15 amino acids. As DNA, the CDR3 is TGTGCCAGCAGCTTAGTTAGGACAGGACCCTACGAGCAGTACTTC. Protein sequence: CASSLVRTGPYEQYF.

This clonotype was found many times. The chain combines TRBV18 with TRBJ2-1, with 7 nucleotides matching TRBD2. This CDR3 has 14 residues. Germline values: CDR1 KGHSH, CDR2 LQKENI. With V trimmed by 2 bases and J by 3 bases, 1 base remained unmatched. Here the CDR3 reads CASSPGEGYNEQFF. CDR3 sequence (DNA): TGTGCCAGCTCACCAGGGGAGGGCTACAATGAGCAGTTCTTC. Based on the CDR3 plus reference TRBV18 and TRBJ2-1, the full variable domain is NAGVMQNPRHLVRRRGQEARLRCSPMKGHSHVYWYRQLPEEGLKFMVYLQKENIIDESGMPKERFSAEFPKEGPSILRIQQVVRGDSAAYFCASSPGEGYNEQFFGPGTRLTVL.

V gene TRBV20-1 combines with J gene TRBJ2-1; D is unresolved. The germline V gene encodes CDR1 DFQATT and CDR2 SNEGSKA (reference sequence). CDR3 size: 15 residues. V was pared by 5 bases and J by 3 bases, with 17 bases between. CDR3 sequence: CSAARTLPFYNEQFF. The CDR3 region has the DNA TGCAGTGCTGCTCGGACCCTACCATTCTACAATGAGCAGTTCTTC.

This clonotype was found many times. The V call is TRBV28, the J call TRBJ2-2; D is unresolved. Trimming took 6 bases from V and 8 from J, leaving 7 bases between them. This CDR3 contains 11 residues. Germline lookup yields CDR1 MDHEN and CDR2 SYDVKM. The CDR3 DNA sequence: TGTGCCAGCAGCTTCTTAGGGGAGCTGTTTTTT. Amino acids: CASSFLGELFF.

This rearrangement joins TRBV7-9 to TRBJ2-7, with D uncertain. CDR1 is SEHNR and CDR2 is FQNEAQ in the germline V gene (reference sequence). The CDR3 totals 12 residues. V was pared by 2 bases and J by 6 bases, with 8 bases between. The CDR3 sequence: CASSLRLGEQYF. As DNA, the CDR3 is TGTGCCAGCAGCTTAAGGTTAGGCGAGCAGTACTTC.

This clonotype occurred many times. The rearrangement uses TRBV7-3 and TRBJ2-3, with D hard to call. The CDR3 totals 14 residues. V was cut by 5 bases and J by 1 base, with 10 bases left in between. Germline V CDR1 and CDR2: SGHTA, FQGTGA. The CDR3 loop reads CASSPRLGTDTQYF. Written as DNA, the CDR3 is TGTGCCAGCAGCCCCCGGCTCGGCACAGATACGCAGTATTTT.

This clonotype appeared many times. In DNA form, the CDR3 reads TGTGCCAGCAGTTACGCCAGACAGGCTGAAGCTTTCTTT. It is translated as CASSYARQAEAFF. The chain is built from TRBV6-5 and TRBJ1-1; possibly TRBD1 for D (6 bases). Per germline, CDR1 MNHEY and CDR2 SVGAGI. The V end was cut by 2 bases, the J end by 6 bases, with 10 bases between. This CDR3 comprises 13 residues.

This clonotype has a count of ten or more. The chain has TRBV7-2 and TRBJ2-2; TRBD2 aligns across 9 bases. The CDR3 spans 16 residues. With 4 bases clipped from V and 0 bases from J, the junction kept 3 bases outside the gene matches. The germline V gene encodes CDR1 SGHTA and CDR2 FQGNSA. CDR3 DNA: TGTGCCAGCAGCTCCAGACTAGCGGCGAACACCGGGGAGCTGTTTTTT. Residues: CASSSRLAANTGELFF.

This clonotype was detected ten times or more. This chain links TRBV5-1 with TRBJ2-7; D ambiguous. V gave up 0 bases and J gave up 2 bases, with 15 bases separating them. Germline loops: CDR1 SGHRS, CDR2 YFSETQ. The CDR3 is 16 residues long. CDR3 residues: CASSLAAAATPYEQYF. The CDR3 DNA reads TGCGCCAGCAGCTTGGCCGCGGCAGCTACTCCCTACGAGCAGTACTTC.

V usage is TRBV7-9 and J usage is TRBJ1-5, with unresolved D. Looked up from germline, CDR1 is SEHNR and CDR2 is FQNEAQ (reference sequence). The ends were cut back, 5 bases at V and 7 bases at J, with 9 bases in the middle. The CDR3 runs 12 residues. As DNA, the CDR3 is TGTGCCAGCAGCGCTAACAAGCAGCCCCAGCATTTT. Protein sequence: CASSANKQPQHF.

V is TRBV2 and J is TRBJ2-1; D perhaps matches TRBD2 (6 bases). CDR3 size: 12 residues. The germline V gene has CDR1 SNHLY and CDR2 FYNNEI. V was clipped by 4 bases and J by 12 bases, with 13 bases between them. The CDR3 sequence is CASSGSGEGQFF. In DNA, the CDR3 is TGTGCCAGCAGTGGGTCGGGGGAAGGGCAGTTCTTC. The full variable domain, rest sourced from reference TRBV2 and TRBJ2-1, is EPEVTQTPSHQVTQMGQEVILRCVPISNHLYFYWYRQILGQKVEFLVSFYNNEISEKSEIFDDQFSVERPDGSNFTLKIRSTKLEDSAMYFCASSGSGEGQFFGPGTRLTVL.

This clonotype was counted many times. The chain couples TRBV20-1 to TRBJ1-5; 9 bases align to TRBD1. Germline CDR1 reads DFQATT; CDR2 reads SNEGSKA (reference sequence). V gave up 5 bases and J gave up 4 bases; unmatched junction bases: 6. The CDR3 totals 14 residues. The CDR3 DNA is TGCAGTGCTGGATGGACAGGGGTTAATCAGCCCCAGCATTTT. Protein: CSAGWTGVNQPQHF.